This record concerns one T cell receptor (beta chain) sequence. The target antigen is unknown. These data come from a study of vaccination and CD4 T cells after COVID-19. The CDR3 length is 13 residues. Per the germline V gene, CDR1 is DFQATT and CDR2 is SNEGSKA (reference sequence). Between the trimmed V and J ends, which lost 5 bases and 10 bases, there was a span of 17 bases. Once obtained from cultured CD4+ T cells, the DNA was sequenced using the Oncomine TCR Beta short-read assay. TCRdb re-called the PCR reads through MiXCR, storing one row per CDR3 protein. The sample carries 17,000 or so distinct CDR3 sequences, about 51% recorded once. The time point denotes: late sampling 161 to 241 days after vaccination in three convalescent patients. The treatment was: roughly ten-day PBMC culture with coronavirus spike peptide pools or control peptides (ViraFEST assay).

The chain joins TRBV20-1 to TRBJ1-4; D may be TRBD1 (5 bases). This TCR was recovered from a human donor who had recovered from COVID-19. The sample here was CD4+ T cells from blood, cultured in vitro, taken about 7 months after SARS-CoV-2 vaccination. Here the CDR3 reads CSAPPPGGGKLFF. CDR3 DNA: TGCAGTGCTCCGCCGCCCGGTGGGGGAAAACTGTTTTTT.